Below, one T cell receptor (beta chain) is given with its context. The sample carries other DNA sequences with the same CDR3. Germline V gene data show CDR1 as SGHNT and CDR2 as YYREEE (reference sequence). The CDR3 loop spans 14 amino acids. V lost 0 bases to trimming and J lost 4 bases, with 10 bases between them. The data stem from a study of blood T cell repertoires in COVID-19. Libraries were prepared by immunoSEQ multiplex PCR; TCRdb keeps only in-frame clonotypes and omits some of them. The top ten clones hold about 2.5% of a sample with around 400,000 clones, around 87% of them seen once. The receptor was isolated from a woman aged 60-75 years with COVID-19, enrolled during active disease. This sequence joins TRBV5-4 and TRBJ1-1, with a possible D match to TRBD1 (5 bases). Material: peripheral blood. The CDR3 coding sequence is TGTGCCAGCAGCTTGGGGGGGGGATCCACTGAAGCTTTCTTT. This translates into CASSLGGGSTEAFF. The full variable domain, its missing parts supplied by reference TRBV5-4 and TRBJ1-1, is ETGVTQSPTHLIKTRGQQVTLRCSSQSGHNTVSWYQQALGQGPQFIFQYYREEENGRGNFPPRFSGLQFPNYSSELNVNALELDDSALYLCASSLGGGSTEAFFGQGTRLTVV.